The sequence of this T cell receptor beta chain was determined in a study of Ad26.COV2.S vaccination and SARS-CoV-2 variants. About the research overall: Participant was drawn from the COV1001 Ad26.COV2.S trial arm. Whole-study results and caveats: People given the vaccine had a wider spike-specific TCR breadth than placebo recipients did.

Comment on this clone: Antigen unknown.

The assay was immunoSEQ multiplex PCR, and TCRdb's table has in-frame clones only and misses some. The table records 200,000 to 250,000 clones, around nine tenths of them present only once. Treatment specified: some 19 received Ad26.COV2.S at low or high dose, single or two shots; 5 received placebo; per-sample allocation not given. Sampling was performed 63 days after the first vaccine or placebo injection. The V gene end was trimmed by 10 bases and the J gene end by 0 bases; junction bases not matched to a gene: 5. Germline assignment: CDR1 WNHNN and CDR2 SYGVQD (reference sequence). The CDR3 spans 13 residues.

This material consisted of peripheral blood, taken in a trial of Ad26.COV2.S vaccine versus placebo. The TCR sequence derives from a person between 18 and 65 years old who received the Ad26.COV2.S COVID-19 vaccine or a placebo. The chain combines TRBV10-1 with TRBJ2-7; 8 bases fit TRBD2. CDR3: CATLGLASYEQYF. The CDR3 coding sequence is TGCGCCACTCTAGGACTAGCCTCCTACGAGCAGTACTTC.